Listed below are T cell receptor beta chains from one sample, sequenced in a study of PD-1 blockade in mismatch repair-deficient tumors. Some clones are missing from TCRdb's copy, which holds only in-frame ones; the method was immunoSEQ multiplex PCR. This table holds more than 15,000 clones, roughly 80% found once. The sample here was PBMCs, taken 4 weeks after starting pembrolizumab. The receptors derive from an adult with mismatch repair-deficient cancer. Each CDR3 is given with its conserved first and last residue. A D gene is named only where the DNA matches it firmly. Some rows mark clone size as missing; the rest say once, few, many or name a class of expanded clone.

abundance	d_gene	j_gene	v_gene	CDR3aa	CDR3nt
-	TRBD1	TRBJ1-2	TRBV28	CASSRRGQATYGYTF	TGTGCCAGCAGCCGGCGAGGACAGGCCACTTATGGCTACACCTTC
-	-	TRBJ2-7	TRBV27	CATGGRGSNEQYF	TGTGCCACCGGGGGTCGGGGCTCTAACGAGCAGTACTTC
few	-	TRBJ1-6	TRBV14	CASSQGREYSPLHF	TGTGCCAGCAGCCAAGGGCGGGAATATTCACCCCTCCACTTT
-	TRBD1	TRBJ2-5	TRBV7-8	CASGKPGQEQETQYF	TGTGCCAGCGGAAAACCGGGACAGGAACAAGAGACCCAGTACTTC
once	TRBD1	TRBJ1-5	TRBV5-1	CASSLGTGGEPQHF	TGCGCCAGCAGCTTGGGGACAGGGGGTGAGCCCCAGCATTTT
-	-	TRBJ2-5	TRBV7-6	CASQPRRTETQYF	TGTGCCAGCCAACCCAGGAGGACAGAGACCCAGTACTTC
-	-	TRBJ1-5	TRBV4-2	CASSQDEQFISNQPQHF	TGTGCCAGCAGCCAAGATGAACAGTTCATTAGCAATCAGCCCCAGCATTTT
large	-	TRBJ1-5	TRBV7-8	CASSLVGTALDQPQHF	TGTGCCAGCAGCTTAGTAGGGACTGCCCTAGATCAGCCCCAGCATTTT
-	TRBD2	TRBJ2-1	TRBV19	CASSSQRLAGGYNEQFF	TGTGCCAGTAGTTCCCAAAGACTAGCGGGAGGGTACAATGAGCAGTTCTTC
-	-	TRBJ2-1	TRBV28	CASSLPLRGEGYNEQFF	TGTGCCAGCAGTTTACCACTCCGTGGAGAGGGCTACAATGAGCAGTTCTTC
-	-	TRBJ1-5	TRBV11-2	CASSLFSNQPQHF	TGTGCCAGCAGCTTATTCAGTAATCAGCCCCAGCATTTT
-	-	TRBJ2-7	TRBV7-2	CASSLSLSGEQYF	TGTGCCAGCAGCTTATCCCTTTCGGGAGAGCAGTACTTC
-	-	TRBJ1-3	TRBV19	CASSLQGASGGNTIYF	TGTGCCAGTAGCCTGCAAGGGGCATCGGGTGGAAACACCATATATTTT
-	TRBD1	TRBJ1-1	TRBV28	CASRNTGGFEAFF	TGTGCCAGCAGAAACACAGGGGGATTTGAAGCTTTCTTT
few	-	TRBJ1-6	TRBV7-2	CASSDSARQKPLHF	TGTGCCAGCAGCGACTCAGCTAGGCAAAAACCCCTCCACTTT
-	-	TRBJ2-3	TRBV2	CASRYTDTQYF	TGTGCCAGCAGGTACACAGATACGCAGTATTTT
-	-	TRBJ2-3	TRBV11-3	CASSLEGRDTDTQYF	TGTGCCAGCAGCTTAGAGGGCAGGGACACAGATACGCAGTATTTT
-	TRBD1	TRBJ1-3	TRBV19	CATRQGANPGNTIYF	TGTGCCACGCGACAGGGGGCAAACCCAGGAAACACCATATATTTT
-	TRBD1	TRBJ1-2	TRBV29-1	CSVDPGTANYGYTF	TGCAGCGTCGACCCAGGGACAGCTAACTATGGCTACACCTTC
-	TRBD2	TRBJ2-2	TRBV27	CASSFLAGGGSTGELFF	TGTGCCAGCAGTTTTCTAGCGGGAGGAGGGTCCACCGGGGAGCTGTTTTTT
-	TRBD1	TRBJ1-1	TRBV5-1	CASSPGTVNTEAFF	TGCGCCAGCAGCCCTGGGACAGTGAACACTGAAGCTTTCTTT
-	-	TRBJ1-1	TRBV28	CASSLRGGRGTEAFF	TGTGCCAGCAGTTTACGGGGCGGGAGAGGCACTGAAGCTTTCTTT
-	-	TRBJ2-5	TRBV28	CASRTTGRGETQYF	TGTGCCAGCAGGACTACAGGGAGGGGAGAGACCCAGTACTTC
few	-	TRBJ2-5	TRBV7-3	CASSRGTARVETQYF	TGTGCCAGCAGCCGCGGGACCGCGAGGGTAGAGACCCAGTACTTC
-	TRBD1	TRBJ1-2	TRBV27	CASSPDRVGGYTF	TGTGCCAGCAGTCCGGACAGGGTCGGTGGCTACACCTTC
-	-	TRBJ2-7	TRBV11-2	CASSVPVGVSYEQYF	TGTGCCAGCAGCGTACCGGTGGGAGTCTCCTACGAGCAGTACTTC
-	-	TRBJ2-7	TRBV15	CATSRDRFAGAYEQYF	TGTGCCACCAGCAGAGATCGATTTGCAGGGGCATACGAGCAGTACTTC
-	-	TRBJ1-6	TRBV19	CASSPSGNSPLHF	TGTGCCAGTAGTCCCTCAGGGAATTCACCCCTCCACTTT
-	TRBD1	TRBJ1-1	TRBV5-1	CASSLVDRETEAFF	TGCGCCAGCAGCTTGGTGGACAGGGAAACTGAAGCTTTCTTT
-	-	TRBJ1-2	TRBV19	CASSIEQTFYGYTF	TGTGCCAGTAGTATAGAACAGACCTTCTATGGCTACACCTTC
once	-	TRBJ2-1	TRBV7-2	CASGEPNSSEQFF	TGTGCCAGCGGAGAGCCGAATTCTAGTGAGCAGTTCTTC
-	TRBD2	TRBJ2-1	TRBV11-3	CASSSFGVAGRGEQFF	TGTGCCAGCAGCTCCTTCGGGGTAGCGGGACGTGGGGAGCAGTTCTTC
-	TRBD2	TRBJ2-1	TRBV19	CASSIDLADHNEQFF	TGTGCCAGTAGTATAGATCTAGCGGATCACAATGAGCAGTTCTTC
once	TRBD2	TRBJ2-4	TRBV10-3	CAISERLADLAKNIQYF	TGTGCCATCAGTGAGAGGCTAGCGGACCTAGCCAAAAACATTCAGTACTTC
-	-	TRBJ1-4	TRBV28	CASTNPGEKLFF	TGTGCCAGCACCAACCCCGGTGAAAAACTGTTTTTT
-	-	TRBJ1-4	TRBV28	CASSQDSGGNEKLFF	TGTGCTAGCAGTCAAGACAGCGGGGGGAATGAAAAACTGTTTTTT
-	TRBD2	TRBJ2-7	TRBV5-1	CASSYTSGSLYEQYF	TGCGCCAGCAGCTACACTAGCGGGAGCCTATACGAGCAGTACTTC
-	-	TRBJ1-5	TRBV28	CASSWGGGGNGQPQHF	TGTGCCAGCAGCTGGGGAGGGGGGGGCAACGGTCAGCCCCAGCATTTT
once	TRBD1	TRBJ1-1	TRBV7-3	CASSRQGSGTEAFF	TGTGCCAGCAGCCGACAGGGGAGTGGCACTGAAGCTTTCTTT
-	-	TRBJ1-1	TRBV10-3	CAAGRELNTEAFF	TGTGCCGCCGGACGGGAACTGAACACTGAAGCTTTCTTT
few	TRBD1	TRBJ2-7	TRBV28	CASSLGTGGFYEQYF	TGTGCCAGCAGTTTAGGGACAGGGGGTTTCTACGAGCAGTACTTC
-	TRBD1	TRBJ1-2	TRBV19	CASNSDRDRGSLGYTF	TGTGCCAGTAATTCCGATCGGGACAGGGGGAGCTTAGGCTACACCTTC
few	-	TRBJ2-7	TRBV21-1	CASHPQFEQYF	TGTGCCAGCCATCCCCAGTTCGAGCAGTACTTC
-	-	TRBJ1-1	TRBV19	CASTPPVGGTEAFF	TGTGCCAGTACTCCGCCGGTGGGGGGCACTGAAGCTTTCTTT
-	TRBD1	TRBJ1-1	TRBV19	CASSTGDSGYIDTEAFF	TGTGCCAGTAGTACCGGGGACAGTGGGTACATAGATACTGAAGCTTTCTTT
-	TRBD1	TRBJ1-5	TRBV28	CASSYGGGQYYRSNQPQHF	TGTGCCAGCAGTTACGGGGGGGGACAGTACTATAGGAGCAATCAGCCCCAGCATTTT
-	-	TRBJ2-2	TRBV11-2	CASSFSPGPTGELFF	TGTGCCAGCAGCTTCAGTCCAGGGCCCACCGGGGAGCTGTTTTTT
-	-	TRBJ1-4	TRBV6-1	CASSEPITDEKLFF	TGTGCCAGCAGTGAACCCATAACGGATGAAAAACTGTTTTTT
-	TRBD1	TRBJ1-4	TRBV28	CASTPGQGFDEKLFF	TGTGCCAGCACGCCGGGACAGGGTTTTGACGAAAAACTGTTTTTT
few	TRBD2	TRBJ2-7	TRBV11-2	CASSRDYRYEQYF	TGTGCCAGCAGCCGGGACTACCGGTACGAGCAGTACTTC
few	TRBD1	TRBJ2-7	TRBV19	CASTGQGVYEQYF	TGTGCCAGTACGGGGCAGGGGGTCTACGAGCAGTACTTC
few	-	TRBJ1-2	TRBV6-1	CARAGEGYGYTF	TGTGCCAGGGCAGGGGAGGGCTATGGCTACACCTTC
once	TRBD2	TRBJ2-3	TRBV11-2	CASSFLAGDHTDTQYF	TGTGCCAGCAGCTTCCTAGCGGGAGATCATACAGATACGCAGTATTTT
-	-	TRBJ2-3	TRBV11-2	CASSSPGTSSDTQYF	TGTGCCAGCAGCTCACCCGGCACTAGTTCAGATACGCAGTATTTT
-	TRBD1	TRBJ1-6	TRBV5-1	CASSLGNRGPSYNSPLHF	TGCGCCAGCAGCTTGGGCAACAGGGGGCCCTCCTATAATTCACCCCTCCACTTT
-	-	TRBJ2-7	TRBV13	CASSLWRDPPYEQYF	TGTGCCAGCAGCTTATGGCGGGACCCCCCCTACGAGCAGTACTTC
-	TRBD2	TRBJ2-2	TRBV10-3	CAISESPAGGLANTGELFF	TGTGCCATCAGTGAGTCTCCAGCGGGAGGGTTAGCGAACACCGGGGAGCTGTTTTTT
once	-	TRBJ2-3	TRBV9	CASSAHLDTQYF	TGTGCCAGCAGCGCCCATTTAGATACGCAGTATTTT
-	TRBD1	TRBJ1-4	TRBV7-8	CASSSGDRGNEKLFF	TGTGCCAGCAGCTCCGGGGACAGGGGAAATGAAAAACTGTTTTTT
-	TRBD2	TRBJ2-3	TRBV2	CATAGLAATDTQYF	TGTGCCACCGCGGGACTAGCGGCCACAGATACGCAGTATTTT